The 6 T cell receptor beta chains given below trace back to one sample, sequenced in a study of shared clonotypes between healthy human individuals. Terminally differentiated effector memory CD45RA+ cells were excluded by CCR7 positive selection of CD45RO-negative cells. Generated by immunoSEQ multiplex PCR, the TCRdb table keeps only in-frame clones and is missing some. The sample lists more than 2 million clones; around 93% were seen once. Sequences were obtained from naive CD8+ T cells from PBMCs. The source is a man between 18 and 35 years old in good health. Some clones in this sample may be carry-over from other donors' samples.

Only one count was recorded for this clone. The V and J genes are TRBV7-9 and TRBJ2-5, with D perhaps TRBD1 or TRBD2 (5 bases each). The V end was cut by 5 bases, the J end by 3 bases, with 10 bases between. The CDR3 contains 13 residues. Germline values: CDR1 SEHNR, CDR2 FQNEAQ (reference sequence). CDR3 nucleotide sequence: TGTGCCAGCAGCCTCGGGGCGAAAGAGACCCAGTACTTC. Translated, it gives CASSLGAKETQYF.

The CDR3 region is CASMRVENTGELFF. The CDR3 DNA reads as TGTGCCAGCATGAGGGTGGAGAACACCGGGGAGCTGTTTTTT. V is TRBV7-9 and J is TRBJ2-2, with D possibly being TRBD2 (5 bases). Trimming stripped 7 bases from V and 1 base from J, with 10 bases between. The CDR3 is 14 amino acids. CDR1 is SEHNR, CDR2 FQNEAQ, per germline (reference sequence). Using reference TRBV7-9 and TRBJ2-2 for the parts outside the CDR3, the full variable domain is DTGVSQNPRHKITKRGQNVTFRCDPISEHNRLYWYRQTLGQGPEFLTYFQNEAQLEKSRLLSDRFSAERPKGSFSTLEIQRTEQGDSAMYLCASMRVENTGELFFGEGSRLTVL.

This chain connects TRBV6-5 to TRBJ2-2; D not resolved. Germline CDR1 reads MNHEY; CDR2 reads SVGAGI. Trimming left V 1 base short and J 7 bases short, with 7 bases between. This CDR3 has 13 amino acids. The CDR3 spells CASSYFPSGELFF. CDR3 in DNA: TGTGCCAGCAGTTACTTTCCGAGCGGGGAGCTGTTTTTT.

The V gene is TRBV7-3, the J gene TRBJ1-1; D may be TRBD1 (6 bases). CDR1 is SGHTA and CDR2 is FQGTGA in the germline V gene. The length of the CDR3 is 15 residues. V lost 2 bases, J lost 5 bases, and 15 bases lay in between. This CDR3 reads CASSLYGGPRTEAFF. DNA for the CDR3: TGTGCCAGCAGCTTATACGGGGGCCCCCGAACTGAAGCTTTCTTT.

The rearrangement joins TRBV7-9 to TRBJ2-3, with 8 nucleotides matching TRBD1. The CDR3 is made up of 15 amino acids. CDR1 and CDR2 (germline): SEHNR, FQNEAQ (reference sequence). With V trimmed by 5 bases and J by 4 bases, 8 bases remained unmatched. For the CDR3, the DNA is TGTGCCAGCAGCCGGACAGGGAATATTGCAGATACGCAGTATTTT. Its translation is CASSRTGNIADTQYF.

The chain recombines TRBV11-2 with TRBJ2-7; D remains ambiguous. CDR1 is SGHAT, CDR2 FQNNGV, per germline. The CDR3 loop spans 14 amino acids. The germline V and J ends were trimmed by 2 bases and 2 bases, with 10 bases remaining between them. The CDR3 DNA is TGTGCCAGCAGCTTATGGGCACCACCCTACGAGCAGTACTTC. It codes for CASSLWAPPYEQYF.